The 25 T cell receptor beta chains presented below share a single source sample, sequenced in a study of T cell responses to AZD1222 COVID-19 vaccine (dated by TCRdb to the early 2020s). The library came from the immunoSEQ multiplex PCR assay. TCRdb obtained this table from immuneACCESS and retained in-frame rearrangements with V and J assigned. These tables miss some clones; where compared with another copy, unresolved V genes account for less than half of the shortfall, and the remainder is unexplained. The sample contains over 150,000 clones, 70% to 90% of them found a single time. The top ten hold roughly 5% of the sample. The time point label, read with the paper, signifies: baseline before first vaccination. The treatment or condition label for this specimen denotes: meningococcal conjugate vaccine given as trial control. Sequences were derived from peripheral blood, sampled on day 0 of MenACWY control vaccination. The receptors come from an adult in good health.

The rearrangement uses TRBV6-5 and TRBJ1-2; D perhaps matches TRBD1 (5 bases). This CDR3 region has 15 residues. The germline V gene encodes CDR1 MNHEY and CDR2 SVGAGI. Trimming removed 5 bases from V and 1 base from J, with 14 bases in between. The DNA for the CDR3 is TGTGCCAGCAGTCCTAACGGGGGGGGTAACTATGGCTACACCTTC. Its translation: CASSPNGGGNYGYTF.

The rearrangement links TRBV15 to TRBJ2-3; 12 bases agree with TRBD2. The trim removed 1 base at V and 1 base at J, leaving 0 bases unmatched. The CDR3 sequence is 16 residues long. Germline loops: CDR1 LNHNV, CDR2 YYDKDF (reference sequence). The CDR3 sequence is CATSRGLAGGTDTQYF. In nucleotides, the CDR3 is TGTGCCACCAGCAGAGGACTAGCGGGGGGCACAGATACGCAGTATTTT. The whole variable domain, filled in from reference TRBV15 and TRBJ2-3, reads DAMVIQNPRYQVTQFGKPVTLSCSQTLNHNVMYWYQQKSSQAPKLLFHYYDKDFNNEADTPDNFQSRRPNTSFCFLDIRSPGLGDTAMYLCATSRGLAGGTDTQYFGPGTRLTVL.

J is TRBJ2-3 and V is TRBV4-3; D is unclear. Germline CDR1 LGHNA, CDR2 YSLEER. Trimming cost V 4 bases and J 2 bases, with 13 bases left between them. The CDR3 extends over 15 amino acids. The CDR3 loop reads CASSRADSDTDTQYF. Here the CDR3 DNA reads TGCGCCAGCAGCCGGGCCGACTCAGACACAGATACGCAGTATTTT.

In DNA, the CDR3 is TGTGCCAGCAGTTTCCGGGGTTGGACTGAAGCTTTCTTT. It specifies CASSFRGWTEAFF. V is TRBV28 and J is TRBJ1-1; D is unresolved. Germline assignment: CDR1 MDHEN and CDR2 SYDVKM. The CDR3 runs to 13 residues. V was pared by 3 bases and J by 5 bases, with 10 bases between.

The chain couples TRBV29-1 to TRBJ2-5; TRBD1 agrees at 9 bases. CDR3 length equals 12 residues. Germline CDR1 reads SQVTM; CDR2 reads ANQGSEA. V dropped 6 bases and J dropped 3; count of bases not matched to a gene: 2. CDR3 bases: TGCAGCGTGGACAGGGGAGAAGAGACCCAGTACTTC. Its translation: CSVDRGEETQYF. Supplemented by reference TRBV29-1 and TRBJ2-5, the full variable domain reads SAVISQKPSRDICQRGTSLTIQCQVDSQVTMMFWYRQQPGQSLTLIATANQGSEATYESGFVIDKFPISRPNLTFSTLTVSNMSPEDSSIYLCSVDRGEETQYFGPGTRLLVL.

The V and J genes are TRBV14 and TRBJ2-1; the match to TRBD1 covers 9 bases. V lost 5 bases and J lost 7; bases outside the gene matches: 3. Germline CDR1 SGHDN, CDR2 FVKESK. The CDR3 consists of 13 residues. Here the CDR3 DNA reads TGTGCCAGCAGCGAGACAGGGGGGAATGAGCAGTTCTTC. It codes for CASSETGGNEQFF.

V and J are TRBV5-4 and TRBJ2-7; 7 bases are a match to TRBD1. This CDR3 is 14 amino acids long. Trimming at V came to 4 bases and at J to 5 bases, leaving 9 bases not matched to a gene. CDR1 is SGHNT and CDR2 is YYREEE in the germline V gene (reference sequence). The DNA for the CDR3 is TGTGCCAGCAGCCATGGGACAGCCAGGCACGAGCAGTACTTC. This encodes CASSHGTARHEQYF. The full variable domain, in which reference TRBV5-4 and TRBJ2-7 provide the parts outside the CDR3, is ETGVTQSPTHLIKTRGQQVTLRCSSQSGHNTVSWYQQALGQGPQFIFQYYREEENGRGNFPPRFSGLQFPNYSSELNVNALELDDSALYLCASSHGTARHEQYFGPGTRLTVT.

The CDR3 protein is CASRRGAYNEQFF. The CDR3 bases are TGTGCCAGCAGACGCGGAGCCTACAATGAGCAGTTCTTC. The V gene is TRBV28, the J gene TRBJ2-1, with unresolved D. Germline CDR1 MDHEN, CDR2 SYDVKM. The CDR3 has 13 amino acids. V gave up 6 bases and J gave up 2 bases, with 8 bases separating them.

V gene TRBV2 combines with J gene TRBJ2-2; D might be TRBD1 (6 bases). Germline assignment: CDR1 SNHLY and CDR2 FYNNEI. The CDR3 extends over 16 amino acids. Trimming removed 4 bases at V and 0 bases at J, with 12 bases between. CDR3 sequence (DNA): TGTGCCAGCAGTGGCCGGGACACTGCGAACACCGGGGAGCTGTTTTTT. It encodes CASSGRDTANTGELFF.

This clone was picked up one time. The rearrangement uses TRBV27 and TRBJ1-6; D not resolved. Germline V lookup: CDR1 MNHEY, CDR2 SMNVEV (reference sequence). Trimming took 0 bases from V and 0 from J, leaving 9 bases between them. The CDR3 sequence is 17 residues long. The CDR3 coding sequence is TGTGCCAGCAGTTTATCGAGGAAGAGCTCCTATAATTCACCCCTCCACTTT. It codes for CASSLSRKSSYNSPLHF.

This clone has a single count. The chain links TRBV20-1 to TRBJ2-7; 7 bases agree with TRBD1. J gave up 3 bases and V 3 bases, and 14 bases lay outside the gene matches. Germline V CDR1 and CDR2: DFQATT, SNEGSKA (reference sequence). The CDR3 contains 16 residues. CDR3 bases: TGCAGTGCTAGTTCCCCCTTGGACAGGTCCGGCTACGAGCAGTACTTC. As protein: CSASSPLDRSGYEQYF.

This clone was detected once. This chain connects TRBV18 to TRBJ2-3; D uncertain. There are 13 residues in the CDR3. Per germline, CDR1 KGHSH and CDR2 LQKENI. Trimming removed 5 bases from V and 5 bases from J, with 11 bases in between. The CDR3 spells CASSINPKDTQYF. CDR3 coding DNA: TGTGCCAGCTCAATTAACCCCAAAGATACGCAGTATTTT.

This chain links TRBV3-1 (or the pseudogene TRBV3-2) with TRBJ2-4; tentatively, D is TRBD2 (5 bases). In germline, CDR1 is LGHDT, CDR2 YNNKEL (reference sequence). V shed 1 base and J shed 3 bases, with 7 bases lying between them. CDR3 length: 14 residues. CDR3 loop: CASSQARDKNIQYF. DNA for the CDR3: TGTGCCAGCAGCCAAGCGAGGGACAAAAACATTCAGTACTTC.

The table lists this clone with a few counts. The chain employs TRBV14 and TRBJ1-2; D is uncertain. The V and J ends lost 0 bases and 8 bases respectively, with 13 bases between them. The CDR3 is made up of 14 amino acids. CDR1 is SGHDN, CDR2 FVKESK, per germline. CDR3 amino acids: CASSQDLIWGGYTF. In DNA form, the CDR3 reads TGTGCCAGCAGCCAAGATCTAATTTGGGGAGGCTACACCTTC.

In DNA form, the CDR3 reads TGCGCCAGCAGTGAGTCCTCCTATAGCAATCAGCCCCAGCATTTT. Amino acids: CASSESSYSNQPQHF. The chain recombines TRBV10-2 with TRBJ1-5; D gene unclear. Germline loops: CDR1 WSHSY, CDR2 SAAADI. The CDR3 has 15 amino acids. Between the trimmed V and J ends, which lost 0 bases and 0 bases, there was a span of 6 bases.

This chain connects TRBV5-6 to TRBJ2-5; a possible D gene is TRBD2 (6 bases). Germline CDR1 and CDR2: SGHDT and YYEEEE. V lost 4 bases and J lost 3, with 22 bases in between. CDR3 length: 17 residues. For the CDR3, the DNA is TGTGCCAGCAGCCGTCGCATGCTGGCGGGACTTAAAGAGACCCAGTACTTC. This translates into CASSRRMLAGLKETQYF.

The chain uses TRBV5-1 and TRBJ1-1, with D hard to call. CDR1 and CDR2 from the germline V gene are SGHRS and YFSETQ. The CDR3 has 13 residues. V lost 0 bases to trimming and J lost 1 base, with 4 bases between them. CDR3: CASSLAENTEAFF. CDR3 sequence (DNA): TGCGCCAGCAGCTTGGCGGAGAACACTGAAGCTTTCTTT.

The V and J genes are TRBV28 and TRBJ2-7; possible D gene TRBD2, 5 bases. V was pared by 2 bases and J by 2 bases, with 19 bases between. The CDR3 loop spans 17 amino acids. Germline-derived CDR1 and CDR2 are MDHEN and SYDVKM. DNA of the CDR3: TGTGCCAGCAGTTTAGAGATGGGCCGGGGAGAAGCCTACGAGCAGTACTTC. Translating gives CASSLEMGRGEAYEQYF.

This rearrangement joins TRBV3-1 (or the pseudogene TRBV3-2) to TRBJ2-2; weak D call: TRBD2 (8 bases). The V and J ends lost 0 bases and 0 bases respectively, with 20 bases between them. The CDR3 contains 20 residues. The germline CDR1 and CDR2 sequences are LGHDT and YNNKEL (reference sequence). The CDR3 here is CASSQDVAGQLFPNTGELFF. As DNA, the CDR3 is TGTGCCAGCAGCCAAGATGTAGCGGGACAGCTTTTCCCGAACACCGGGGAGCTGTTTTTT.

This rearrangement joins TRBV12-3 or TRBV12-4 to TRBJ1-6; D is unclear. V lost 5 bases, J lost 15 bases, and 14 bases lay in between. CDR3 length: 12 residues. The CDR3 is CASSIGLKHLHF. The CDR3 coding sequence is TGTGCCAGCAGTATAGGACTCAAGCACCTCCACTTT.

This clone was seen once. This sequence joins TRBV28 and TRBJ2-5; TRBD2 aligns across 7 bases. The CDR3 has 16 residues. Losses at the gene ends were 7 bases for V and 1 base for J; bases not matched to a gene: 12. Looked up from germline, CDR1 is MDHEN and CDR2 is SYDVKM. CDR3 DNA sequence: TGTGCCAGCAAGGGAAACACGGGACTAATCCAAGAGACCCAGTACTTC. Its protein is CASKGNTGLIQETQYF.

This rearrangement joins TRBV6-1 to TRBJ1-6; D gene uncertain. The V end lost 0 bases, the J end lost 5 bases, and 14 bases lay between the germline ends. CDR1 MNHNS and CDR2 SASEGT come from the germline V gene. The CDR3 is 17 residues long. Here the CDR3 DNA reads TGTGCCAGCAGTGAAGCGAGTCCTCCCCGGGATAATTCACCCCTCCACTTT. As protein: CASSEASPPRDNSPLHF.

The chain links TRBV10-2 to TRBJ1-5; D ambiguous. The V end lost 8 bases, the J end lost 0 bases, and 8 bases lay between the germline ends. The CDR3 length is 13 residues. Germline loops: CDR1 WSHSY, CDR2 SAAADI. The CDR3 DNA sequence: TGCGCCAGCCAGATGGGTAGCAATCAGCCCCAGCATTTT. It encodes CASQMGSNQPQHF.

The chain is built from TRBV24-1 and TRBJ1-1; D possibly corresponds to TRBD1 (5 bases). In germline, CDR1 is KGHDR, CDR2 SFDVKD. Between the trimmed V and J ends, which lost 2 bases and 1 base, there was a span of 10 bases. This CDR3 comprises 15 residues. In DNA form, the CDR3 reads TGTGCCACCAGTGATTCCCGGAGGGGGAACACTGAAGCTTTCTTT. This gives the protein CATSDSRRGNTEAFF.

The rearrangement links TRBV28 to TRBJ2-5; 9 bases map to TRBD1. This CDR3 comprises 13 residues. The germline V gene encodes CDR1 MDHEN and CDR2 SYDVKM. V lost 4 bases and J lost 5; bases outside the gene matches: 2. The CDR3 DNA is TGTGCCAGCAGTTCGACAGGGGGGGAGACCCAGTACTTC. Translating it yields CASSSTGGETQYF.